The sequence of this T cell receptor (beta chain) was determined in a study of PD-1 blockade in mismatch repair-deficient tumors. Across the whole study: All were previously treated, progressing patients with 12 mismatch repair-deficient cancer types. Findings and limits, study-wide: After pembrolizumab, tumor-resident clones rose rapidly, then generally contracted before radiologic responses.

Clones were read by immunoSEQ multiplex PCR, and TCRdb kept only the in-frame ones, dropping some. This table holds about 84,000 clones, over 70% found once. Turning to this clone: Its antigen is unidentified.

Germline V gene data show CDR1 as LGHNT and CDR2 as FRNRAP. The junction had 10 bases not matched to a gene; V was cut back by 6 bases and J by 6 bases. There are 15 residues in the CDR3. Sequenced here: peripheral blood, sampled 12 weeks after starting pembrolizumab. The chain employs TRBV12-5 and TRBJ2-3, with 9 bases aligning to TRBD2. The TCR was taken from an adult with mismatch repair-deficient cancer. The CDR3 DNA is TGTGCTAGTGGGACCGGGACTAGCCGGGCGGATACGCAGTATTTT. Its translation: CASGTGTSRADTQYF.